The 7 T cell receptor beta chains presented below share a single source sample, sequenced in a study of cytomegalovirus exposure and HLA in healthy donors. Use of 60 Vbeta and 13 Jbeta primers characterized the PCR. Assay: immunoSEQ multiplex PCR; the TCRdb copy retains only in-frame clones and omits some. Here the sample spans 250,000 to 350,000 clones, about 90% being singletons. The sequenced material came from PBMCs. These receptors came from a woman aged 18-35 years in good health and CMV-seronegative.

The chain employs TRBV19 and TRBJ2-5; TRBD2 matches 10 bases. J gave up 5 bases and V 3 bases, and 6 bases lay outside the gene matches. CDR3 length: 15 residues. CDR1 is LNHDA, CDR2 SQIVND, per germline (reference sequence). The CDR3 DNA reads TGTGCCAGTAGTATGATTAGCGGGGGGACGGAGACCCAGTACTTC. It encodes CASSMISGGTETQYF.

DNA for the CDR3: TGTGCCAGCAGTGAGCCGGGACACTCCAGCTCCTACGAGCAGTACTTC. This sequence encodes CASSEPGHSSSYEQYF. V gene TRBV6-1 combines with J gene TRBJ2-7, with TRBD1 as a possible D gene (6 bases). The germline CDR1 and CDR2 sequences are MNHNS and SASEGT. The germline V and J ends were trimmed by 3 bases and 0 bases, with 15 bases remaining between them. This CDR3 region has 16 residues.

V is TRBV12-5 and J is TRBJ1-5; maybe TRBD1 (6 bases). The CDR3 runs to 15 residues. Deletions cut 8 bases from V and 3 bases from J, with 17 bases between. Germline CDR1 and CDR2: LGHNT and FRNRAP. Here the CDR3 DNA reads TGTGCTAGTCACGAGGGGGTAGGTTACAATCAGCCCCAGCATTTT. Translated: CASHEGVGYNQPQHF.

DNA for the CDR3: TGTGCCAGCAGTGGGAGAACAGGGCCTGGAAACACCATATATTTT. This gives the protein CASSGRTGPGNTIYF. The rearrangement links TRBV6-6 to TRBJ1-3; maybe TRBD1 (6 bases). The CDR3 length is 15 residues. Trimming took 5 bases from V and 2 from J, leaving 13 bases between them. CDR1 is MNHNY, CDR2 SVGAGI, per germline (reference sequence).

The chain uses TRBV9 and TRBJ1-2, with D uncertain. V lost 3 bases and J 5 bases, leaving 14 bases between the germline ends. The CDR3 extends over 14 amino acids. Germline V gene sequence: CDR1 SGDLS, CDR2 YYNGEE. CDR3 DNA sequence: TGTGCCAGCAGCGCCTCGGGTCCAGTTTATGGCTACACCTTC. Its translation: CASSASGPVYGYTF.

This chain uses TRBV29-1 with TRBJ1-3, with D uncertain. Per germline, CDR1 SQVTM and CDR2 ANQGSEA. V lost 4 bases, J lost 1 base, and 11 bases lay in between. The CDR3 runs to 14 residues. The CDR3 region is CSVVAQRSGNTIYF. Here the CDR3 DNA reads TGCAGCGTTGTAGCACAACGTTCTGGAAACACCATATATTTT.

The V call is TRBV7-9, the J call TRBJ2-1, with unresolved D. The germline V gene has CDR1 SEHNR and CDR2 FQNEAQ (reference sequence). The CDR3 runs to 13 residues. The V end lost 4 bases, the J end lost 5 bases, and 9 bases lay between the germline ends. The CDR3 DNA is TGTGCCAGCAGCTCGTGGGCAGACAATGAGCAGTTCTTC. Translated, it gives CASSSWADNEQFF.